This T cell receptor (beta chain) derives from a study of T cell repertoires in cytomegalovirus infection. Study conclusions and caveats: CMV-specific TCR beta clonotypes restricted by HLA-C were the ones dominating the ex vivo response.

TCRdb reprocessed the reads with MiXCR, giving one entry per CDR3 protein. Of 200,000 or so distinct CDR3 sequences in the sample, roughly 19% were seen once. The CDR3 is made up of 15 amino acids. The V and J ends lost 5 bases and 7 bases respectively, with 20 bases between them. Germline V gene lookup returns CDR1 SGHTA and CDR2 FQGNSA. Of note for this clonotype: Its antigen is currently unknown.

Sequencing was done on a sample of PBMCs. The receptor was derived from a human donor in good health (CMV status not recorded). Some clones in this sample may be carry-over from other donors' samples. This rearrangement joins TRBV7-2 to TRBJ1-2; D perhaps matches TRBD1 (5 bases). The CDR3 protein is CASSPRIGHMVGYTF. The CDR3 nucleotides are TGTGCCAGCAGCCCCAGGATAGGACACATGGTTGGCTACACCTTC.